A selection of T cell receptor beta chains follows, all from one sample in a study of monozygotic twins with inflammatory bowel disease. TCRdb re-called the 5' RACE reads, yielding one record per CDR3 amino acid sequence without DNA. The sample totals about 160,000 distinct CDR3 sequences. Sequenced: blood. These receptors originate from a human donor with ulcerative colitis or Crohn's disease, or a healthy co-twin of an affected twin (not recorded which). Both conserved end residues are part of each CDR3. Fields, in order: J gene, V gene, CDR3 protein.

>TRBJ1-2|TRBV20-1
CSASYRDRGANYGYTF
>TRBJ2-3|TRBV6-1
CASRDPTAVTDTQYF
>TRBJ2-2|TRBV20-1
CSAIAVGAGELFF
>TRBJ1-5|TRBV28
CASSLRQNNQPQHF
>TRBJ1-4|TRBV11-2
CASSPRQARKPNEKLFF
>TRBJ2-1|TRBV30
CAWSYGGRNEQFF
>TRBJ2-5|TRBV7-2
CASSRQTAQETQYF
>TRBJ2-1|TRBV6-2/TRBV6-3
CASSYPGTGGLNEQFF
>TRBJ2-3|TRBV5-1
CASRRDGPSTDTQYF
>TRBJ2-5|TRBV20-1
CSARWTSGSKETQYF
>TRBJ1-3|TRBV7-8
CASSSSLLGVSGNTIYF
>TRBJ1-4|TRBV20-1
CSARDHVLLTNEKLFF
>TRBJ1-4|TRBV23-1
CASSQAGTDNEKLFF
>TRBJ2-7|TRBV5-1
CASSPRDVSYEQYF
>TRBJ2-7|TRBV20-1
CSASPGRDVGSPYEQYF
>TRBJ2-7|TRBV18
CASSRTGAPGTYEQYF
>TRBJ2-2|TRBV12-3/TRBV12-4
CASKSVLSNTGELFF
>TRBJ1-2|TRBV6-5
CASSYSKGQGVYGYTF
>TRBJ2-3|TRBV20-1
CSAGEGRRTDTQYF
>TRBJ2-3|TRBV29-1
CSARWAPTDTQYF
>TRBJ1-2|TRBV12-3/TRBV12-4
CASSPSRGDGYTF
>TRBJ1-2|TRBV18
CASSPPSRGLNYGYTF
>TRBJ1-1|TRBV5-1
CASSSLDGSTEAFF
>TRBJ1-5|TRBV24-1
CATSSAGWGNQPQHF
>TRBJ2-2|TRBV7-9
CASSSWFRDTGELFF
>TRBJ2-3|TRBV20-1
CSAREGRGLGTDTQYF
>TRBJ2-7|TRBV7-9
CASSPDRVYEQYF
>TRBJ2-1|TRBV5-4
CASSSRDYSRSYNEQFF
>TRBJ2-7|TRBV5-1
CASSHGRSGLYEQYF
>TRBJ1-2|TRBV5-6
CASSLAPGEKDGYTF
>TRBJ2-5|TRBV15
CATSSWSGETQYF
>TRBJ1-5|TRBV19
CASSTPGTSIGSNQPQHF
>TRBJ1-1|TRBV13
CASSFDRTGNTEAFF
>TRBJ2-7|TRBV20-1
CSARGTSGSSSYEQYF
>TRBJ2-2|TRBV5-1
CASSLNLLAGGGAGELFF
>TRBJ1-5|TRBV20-1
CSSKYSNQPQHF
>TRBJ1-2|TRBV18
CASSPPDRLGGYTF
>TRBJ2-1|TRBV6-1
CASSVGDSYNEQFF
>TRBJ1-1|TRBV12-3/TRBV12-4
CASSKPREINTEAFF
>TRBJ2-2|TRBV12-3/TRBV12-4
CASRPGTENTGELFF
>TRBJ2-5|TRBV3-1
CASSREETQYF
>TRBJ2-7|TRBV29-1
CSVEIRRRGSYEQYF
>TRBJ1-6|TRBV5-4
CASSQQGVLVSPLHF
>TRBJ2-7|TRBV30
CAWSVGRNYEQYF
>TRBJ2-3|TRBV5-5
CASSLTRMPTQYF
>TRBJ1-1|TRBV5-1
CASSPLQGYTEAFF
>TRBJ2-7|TRBV5-1
CASSIAGASYEQYF
>TRBJ2-2|TRBV6-5
CASSYSTGGNTGELFF
>TRBJ1-1|TRBV7-9
CASSPGTTTEAFF
>TRBJ1-1|TRBV7-9
CATAGRTEAFF
>TRBJ2-5|TRBV5-1
CASSSIHTRLAEETQYF